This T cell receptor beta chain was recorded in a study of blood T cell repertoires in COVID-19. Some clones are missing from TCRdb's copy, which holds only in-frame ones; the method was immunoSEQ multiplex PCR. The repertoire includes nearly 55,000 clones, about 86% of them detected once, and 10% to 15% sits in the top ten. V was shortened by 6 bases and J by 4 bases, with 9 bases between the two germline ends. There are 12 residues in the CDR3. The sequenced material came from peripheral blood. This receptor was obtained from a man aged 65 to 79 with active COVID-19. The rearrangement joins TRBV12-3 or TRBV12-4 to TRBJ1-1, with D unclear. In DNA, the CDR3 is TGTGCCAGCAGCCGGGAGAGCACTGAAGCTTTCTTT. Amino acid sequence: CASSRESTEAFF.